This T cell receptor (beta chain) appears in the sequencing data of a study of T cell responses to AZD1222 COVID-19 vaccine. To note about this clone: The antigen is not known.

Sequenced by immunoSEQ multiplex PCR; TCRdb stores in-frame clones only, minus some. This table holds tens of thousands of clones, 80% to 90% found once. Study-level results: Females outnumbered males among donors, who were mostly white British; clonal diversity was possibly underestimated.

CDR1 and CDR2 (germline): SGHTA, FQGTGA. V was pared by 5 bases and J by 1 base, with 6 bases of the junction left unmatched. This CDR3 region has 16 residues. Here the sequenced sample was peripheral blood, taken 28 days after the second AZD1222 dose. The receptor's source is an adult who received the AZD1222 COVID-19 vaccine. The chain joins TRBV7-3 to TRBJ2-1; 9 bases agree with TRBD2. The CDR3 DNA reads TGTGCCAGCAGCCACAGGGCGGGAGGGTCCTACAATGAGCAGTTCTTC. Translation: CASSHRAGGSYNEQFF.